The 16 T cell receptor beta chains listed next were all sequenced from one sample in a study of blood T cell repertoires in COVID-19. TCRdb's table, derived via immunoSEQ multiplex PCR, lists solely in-frame clones and lacks some. The sample shows over 80,000 clones, around 79% of them seen only once. Sequences were obtained from peripheral blood. The receptors were sampled from a woman older than 75 with active or convalescent COVID-19.

The chain links TRBV19 to TRBJ1-2; 12 bases are shared with TRBD1. With V trimmed by 5 bases and J by 8 bases, 12 bases remained unmatched. This CDR3 has 16 amino acids. Germline CDR1 and CDR2: LNHDA and SQIVND (reference sequence). CDR3 region: CASSPSAGTGGVGYTF. The CDR3 bases are TGTGCCAGTAGTCCCAGCGCCGGGACAGGGGGCGTGGGCTACACCTTC.

The chain links TRBV20-1 to TRBJ2-6, with a weak D call TRBD2 (5 bases). The germline V gene encodes CDR1 DFQATT and CDR2 SNEGSKA (reference sequence). The CDR3 is made up of 11 amino acids. V lost 3 bases, J lost 12 bases, and 9 bases lay in between. The CDR3 protein is CSASGRGVLTF. The CDR3 DNA reads TGCAGTGCTAGCGGTCGGGGCGTCCTGACTTTC.

The gene calls are TRBV19 and TRBJ1-5, with TRBD1 matching 7 bases. Germline CDR1 reads LNHDA; CDR2 reads SQIVND (reference sequence). V trimming: 4 bases; J trimming: 6 bases; junction bases outside the gene matches: 6. The CDR3 covers 14 residues. CDR3 DNA sequence: TGTGCCAGTAGTACGTCAGGGGGTATTCAGCCCCAGCATTTT. Translating gives CASSTSGGIQPQHF.

Ten or more counts support this clone. J is TRBJ1-1 and V is TRBV9; 9 bases are shared with TRBD1. From germline, CDR1 is SGDLS and CDR2 YYNGEE. This CDR3 has 14 residues. Trimming at V came to 3 bases and at J to 6 bases, leaving 6 bases not matched to a gene. The CDR3, as DNA: TGTGCCAGCAGCGCCCGGGACAGGGTCTCTGAAGCTTTCTTT. Protein product: CASSARDRVSEAFF.

The chain employs TRBV5-1 and TRBJ1-3; D gene uncertain. Trimming removed 0 bases from V and 0 bases from J, with 10 bases in between. This CDR3 is 16 amino acids long. In germline, CDR1 is SGHRS, CDR2 YFSETQ. The CDR3 here is CASSLGPQSSGNTIYF. The CDR3 region has the DNA TGCGCCAGCAGCTTGGGGCCACAGAGCTCTGGAAACACCATATATTTT.

V usage is TRBV21-1 and J usage is TRBJ1-2; the table calls TRBD1, which could not be checked here. TRBV21-1 is tagged as a pseudogene. CDR3 length equals 18 residues. The CDR3 loop reads CASSTTGTGSLHRWGYTF. The CDR3 coding sequence is TGTGCCAGCAGCACAACCGGGACAGGGTCCCTTCATAGATGGGGCTACACCTTC.

J is TRBJ2-2 and V is TRBV7-3; TRBD2 matches at 9 bases. CDR1 is SGHTA and CDR2 is FQGTGA in the germline V gene. The CDR3 runs to 15 residues. V lost 1 base and J lost 5; bases outside the gene matches: 2. The CDR3 sequence is CASSLSLAGTGELFF. As DNA, the CDR3 is TGTGCCAGCAGCTTAAGTCTAGCGGGAACCGGGGAGCTGTTTTTT.

This clone was recorded only once. The chain carries TRBV5-1 and TRBJ2-3, with 8 bases that match TRBD2. The V segment lost 0 bases and the J segment 0 bases; nucleotides outside the gene matches: 6. This CDR3 is 17 amino acids long. The germline V gene has CDR1 SGHRS and CDR2 YFSETQ. CDR3 DNA sequence: TGCGCCAGCAGCTTGGGGGCTAGCGGGCATAGCACAGATACGCAGTATTTT. It encodes CASSLGASGHSTDTQYF.

CDR3 in amino acids: CASRGHGRGEQYF. CDR3 nucleotides: TGTGCCAGTAGAGGACATGGAAGGGGCGAGCAGTACTTC. This chain uses TRBV19 with TRBJ2-7, with TRBD1 as a possible D gene (5 bases). CDR1 is LNHDA, CDR2 SQIVND, per germline (reference sequence). V gave up 6 bases and J gave up 6 bases, with 15 bases separating them. This CDR3 region has 13 residues.

V is TRBV10-3 and J is TRBJ1-2; possibly TRBD1 for D (5 bases). This CDR3 has 13 residues. Per the germline V gene, CDR1 is ENHRY and CDR2 is SYGVKD. V lost 9 bases and J 3 bases, leaving 14 bases between the germline ends. CDR3 coding DNA: TGTGCCATGGCAGACAGACCACACTATGGCTACACCTTC. It is translated as CAMADRPHYGYTF.

The CDR3 DNA follows: TGTGCCAGTAGCCCTCGGGGAATCTCCGTCAATGGCTACACCTTC. It specifies CASSPRGISVNGYTF. The rearrangement links TRBV19 to TRBJ1-2; D unclear. The CDR3 loop spans 15 amino acids. Germline V gives CDR1 LNHDA, CDR2 SQIVND (reference sequence). The V and J ends lost 6 bases and 6 bases respectively, with 20 bases between them.

V and J are TRBV4-2 and TRBJ2-3; tentatively, D is TRBD1 (5 bases). The germline V gene encodes CDR1 LGHNA and CDR2 YNFKEQ. There are 15 residues in the CDR3. Trimming took off 0 bases at V and 6 bases at J, with 13 bases between the two ends. CDR3: CASSQEMQGRDTQYF. The DNA for the CDR3 is TGTGCCAGCAGCCAAGAGATGCAGGGCCGTGATACGCAGTATTTT.

J is TRBJ1-2 and V is TRBV18; 8 bases agree with TRBD1. Germline assignment: CDR1 KGHSH and CDR2 LQKENI. With V trimmed by 3 bases and J by 5 bases, 8 bases remained unmatched. There are 15 residues in the CDR3. The CDR3 protein is CASSPQGAKGYGYTF. Written as DNA, the CDR3 is TGTGCCAGCTCACCTCAGGGGGCGAAGGGGTATGGCTACACCTTC.

This clone was observed a handful of times. The J gene is TRBJ2-5, the V gene TRBV18; tentative D call: TRBD1 (5 bases). The V and J ends lost 0 bases and 5 bases respectively, with 10 bases between them. The CDR3 runs 14 residues. CDR1 KGHSH and CDR2 LQKENI come from the germline V gene. In DNA form, the CDR3 reads TGTGCCAGCTCACCACCGCAGGGTGGGGAGACCCAGTACTTC. Translation: CASSPPQGGETQYF.

The V gene is TRBV5-1, the J gene TRBJ2-5; a possible D gene is TRBD1 (6 bases). Germline V CDR1 and CDR2: SGHRS, YFSETQ. V lost 5 bases and J 4 bases, leaving 18 bases between the germline ends. The CDR3 has 15 amino acids. The CDR3 is CASRSGTGKGETQYF. In DNA form, the CDR3 reads TGCGCCAGCAGGTCAGGTACAGGGAAAGGAGAGACCCAGTACTTC.

This clone has a single count. The V call is TRBV7-8, the J call TRBJ2-5, with TRBD2 matching over 8 bases. V shed 5 bases, J shed 1 base, and the junction held 6 bases outside the gene matches. This CDR3 region has 15 residues. Germline-derived CDR1 and CDR2 are SGHVS and FQNEAQ. CDR3 sequence: CASSPLAGGQETQYF. CDR3 nucleotides: TGTGCCAGCAGCCCCCTTGCGGGAGGCCAAGAGACCCAGTACTTC.